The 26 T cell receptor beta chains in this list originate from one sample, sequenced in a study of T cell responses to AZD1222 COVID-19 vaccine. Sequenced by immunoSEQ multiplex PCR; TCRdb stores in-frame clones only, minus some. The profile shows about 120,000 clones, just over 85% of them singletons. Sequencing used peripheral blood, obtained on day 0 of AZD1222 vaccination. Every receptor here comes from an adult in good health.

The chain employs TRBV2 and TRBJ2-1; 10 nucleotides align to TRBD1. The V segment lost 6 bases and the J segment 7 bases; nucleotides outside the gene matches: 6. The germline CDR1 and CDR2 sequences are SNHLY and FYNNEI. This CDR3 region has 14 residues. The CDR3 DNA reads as TGTGCCAGCAGGGGGGGACAGGGGTTGAATGAGCAGTTCTTC. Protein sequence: CASRGGQGLNEQFF. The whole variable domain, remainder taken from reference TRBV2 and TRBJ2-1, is EPEVTQTPSHQVTQMGQEVILRCVPISNHLYFYWYRQILGQKVEFLVSFYNNEISEKSEIFDDQFSVERPDGSNFTLKIRSTKLEDSAMYFCASRGGQGLNEQFFGPGTRLTVL.

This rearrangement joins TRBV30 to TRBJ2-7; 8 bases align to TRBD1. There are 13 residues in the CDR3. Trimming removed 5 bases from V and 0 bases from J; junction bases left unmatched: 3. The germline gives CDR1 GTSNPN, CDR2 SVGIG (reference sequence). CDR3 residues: CAWGRGLSYEQYF. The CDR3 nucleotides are TGTGCCTGGGGCAGGGGGCTCTCCTACGAGCAGTACTTC.

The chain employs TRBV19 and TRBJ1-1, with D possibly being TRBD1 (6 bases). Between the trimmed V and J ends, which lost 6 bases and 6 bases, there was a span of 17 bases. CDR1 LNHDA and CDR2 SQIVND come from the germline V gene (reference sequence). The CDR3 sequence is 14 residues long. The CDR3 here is CASRDLGAVAEAFF. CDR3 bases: TGTGCCAGTAGGGATCTGGGGGCGGTAGCTGAAGCTTTCTTT.

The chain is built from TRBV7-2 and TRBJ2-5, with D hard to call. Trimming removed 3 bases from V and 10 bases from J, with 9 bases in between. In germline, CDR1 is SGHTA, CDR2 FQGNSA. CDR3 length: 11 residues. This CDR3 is CASSFSRDQYF. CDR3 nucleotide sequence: TGTGCCAGCAGCTTTTCTAGGGACCAGTACTTC. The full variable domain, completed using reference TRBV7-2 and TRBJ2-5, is GAGVSQSPSNKVTEKGKDVELRCDPISGHTALYWYRQSLGQGLEFLIYFQGNSAPDKSGLPSDRFSAERTGGSVSTLTIQRTQQEDSAVYLCASSFSRDQYFGPGTRLLVL.

As DNA, the CDR3 is TGTGCCAGCAGCTGGGGGACAGACTATGGCTACACCTTC. Its translation: CASSWGTDYGYTF. The chain has TRBV5-4 and TRBJ1-2; 7 bases are shared with TRBD1. Unmatched junction bases numbered 2, after V lost 3 bases and J lost 3 bases. The length of the CDR3 is 13 residues. The germline gives CDR1 SGHNT, CDR2 YYREEE (reference sequence).

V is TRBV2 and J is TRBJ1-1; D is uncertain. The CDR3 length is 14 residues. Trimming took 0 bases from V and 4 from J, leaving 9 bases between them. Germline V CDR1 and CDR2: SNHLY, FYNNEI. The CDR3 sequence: CASSEALPGTEAFF. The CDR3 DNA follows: TGTGCCAGCAGTGAAGCGCTGCCAGGCACTGAAGCTTTCTTT.

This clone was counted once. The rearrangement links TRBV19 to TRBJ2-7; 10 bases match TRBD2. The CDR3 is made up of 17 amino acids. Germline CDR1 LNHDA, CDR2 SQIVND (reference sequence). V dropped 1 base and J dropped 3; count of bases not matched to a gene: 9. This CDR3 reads CASSIGGWTSGYYEQYF. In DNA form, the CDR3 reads TGTGCCAGTAGTATAGGAGGGTGGACTAGCGGTTACTACGAGCAGTACTTC.

The CDR3: CASSWDWFGDQYF. In nucleotides, the CDR3 is TGTGCCAGCAGCTGGGACTGGTTCGGGGACCAGTACTTC. The rearrangement links TRBV7-2 to TRBJ2-5; weak D call: TRBD2 (6 bases). The germline V gene has CDR1 SGHTA and CDR2 FQGNSA. V was shortened by 4 bases and J by 10 bases, with 16 bases between the two germline ends. The CDR3 is made up of 13 amino acids.

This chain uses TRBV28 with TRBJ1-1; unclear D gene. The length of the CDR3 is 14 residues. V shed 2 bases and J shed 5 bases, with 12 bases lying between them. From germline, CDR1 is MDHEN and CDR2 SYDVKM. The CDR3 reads CASSLVAEGTEAFF. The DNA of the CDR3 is TGTGCCAGCAGTTTAGTGGCGGAAGGAACTGAAGCTTTCTTT.

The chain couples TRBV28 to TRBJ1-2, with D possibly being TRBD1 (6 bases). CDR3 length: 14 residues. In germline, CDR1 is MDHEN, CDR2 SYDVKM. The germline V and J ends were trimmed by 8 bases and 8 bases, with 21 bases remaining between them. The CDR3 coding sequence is TGTGCCAGCTCTAAGGGGGAGGGGCGGGGCGGCTACACCTTC. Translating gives CASSKGEGRGGYTF.

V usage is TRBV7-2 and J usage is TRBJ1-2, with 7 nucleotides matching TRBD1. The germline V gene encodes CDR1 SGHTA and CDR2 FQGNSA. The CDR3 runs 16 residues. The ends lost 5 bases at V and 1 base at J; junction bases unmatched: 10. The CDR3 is CASSITGTEVNYGYTF. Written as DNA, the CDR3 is TGTGCCAGCAGCATCACCGGGACAGAAGTTAACTATGGCTACACCTTC.

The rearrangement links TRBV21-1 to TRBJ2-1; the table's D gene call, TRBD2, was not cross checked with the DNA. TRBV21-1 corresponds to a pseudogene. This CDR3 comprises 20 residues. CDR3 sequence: CASRPDLGGGTSGNYNEQFF. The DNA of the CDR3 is TGTGCCAGCAGACCGGACCTCGGAGGGGGGACTAGCGGGAACTACAATGAGCAGTTCTTC.

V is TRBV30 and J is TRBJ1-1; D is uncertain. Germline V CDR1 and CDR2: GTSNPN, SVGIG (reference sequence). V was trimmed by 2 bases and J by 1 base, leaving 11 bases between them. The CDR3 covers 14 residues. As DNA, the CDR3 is TGTGCCTGGAGTAAGGTCAGCCCGAACACTGAAGCTTTCTTT. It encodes CAWSKVSPNTEAFF. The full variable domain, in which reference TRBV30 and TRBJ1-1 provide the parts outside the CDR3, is SQTIHQWPATLVQPVGSPLSLECTVEGTSNPNLYWYRQAAGRGLQLLFYSVGIGQISSEVPQNLSASRPQDRQFILSSKKLLLSDSGFYLCAWSKVSPNTEAFFGQGTRLTVV.

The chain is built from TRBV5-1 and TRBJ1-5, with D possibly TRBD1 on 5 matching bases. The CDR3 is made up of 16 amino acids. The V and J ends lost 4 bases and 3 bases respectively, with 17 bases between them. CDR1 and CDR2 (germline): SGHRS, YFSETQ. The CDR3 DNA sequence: TGCGCCAGCAGCAGAGAGCCGGGACCGGACAATCAGCCCCAGCATTTT. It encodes CASSREPGPDNQPQHF.

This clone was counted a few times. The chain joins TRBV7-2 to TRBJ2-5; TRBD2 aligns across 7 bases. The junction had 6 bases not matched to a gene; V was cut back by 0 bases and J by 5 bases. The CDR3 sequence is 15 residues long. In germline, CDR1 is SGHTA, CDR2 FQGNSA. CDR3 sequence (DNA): TGTGCCAGCAGCTTAGCGAGGGGAGGGTGGGAGACCCAGTACTTC. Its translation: CASSLARGGWETQYF.

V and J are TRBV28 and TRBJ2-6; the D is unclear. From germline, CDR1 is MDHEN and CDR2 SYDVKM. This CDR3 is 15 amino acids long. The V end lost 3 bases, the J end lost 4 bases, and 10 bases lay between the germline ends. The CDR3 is CASSFSAGGANVLTF. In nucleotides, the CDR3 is TGTGCCAGCAGTTTCTCAGCCGGGGGGGCCAACGTCCTGACTTTC.

The CDR3 here is CASAPGGSGREQFF. The CDR3 coding sequence is TGCGCCAGCGCCCCAGGGGGTAGCGGACGTGAGCAGTTCTTC. The chain uses TRBV5-1 and TRBJ2-1, with D possibly being TRBD1 (7 bases). The germline V gene encodes CDR1 SGHRS and CDR2 YFSETQ. Between the trimmed V and J ends, which lost 7 bases and 9 bases, there was a span of 20 bases. This CDR3 is 14 amino acids long.

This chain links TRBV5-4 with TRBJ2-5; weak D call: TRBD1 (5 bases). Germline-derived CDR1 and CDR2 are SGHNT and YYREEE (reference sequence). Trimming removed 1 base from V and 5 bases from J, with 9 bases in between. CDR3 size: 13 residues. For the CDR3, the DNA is TGTGCCAGCAGCTTGAGGGGTTCGGAGACCCAGTACTTC. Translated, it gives CASSLRGSETQYF.

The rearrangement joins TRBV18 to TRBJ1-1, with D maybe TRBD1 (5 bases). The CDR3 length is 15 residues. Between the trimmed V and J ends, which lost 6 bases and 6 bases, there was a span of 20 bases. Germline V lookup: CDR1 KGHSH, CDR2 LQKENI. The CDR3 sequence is CASSAGRGLEAEAFF. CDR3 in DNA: TGTGCCAGCTCGGCCGGGAGGGGACTAGAGGCTGAAGCTTTCTTT.

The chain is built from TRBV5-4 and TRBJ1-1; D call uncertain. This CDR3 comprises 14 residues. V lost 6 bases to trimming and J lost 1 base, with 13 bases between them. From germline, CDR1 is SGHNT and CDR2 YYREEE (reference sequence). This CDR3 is CASTFSGGNTEAFF. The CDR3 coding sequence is TGTGCCAGCACCTTCTCGGGAGGGAACACTGAAGCTTTCTTT.

The CDR3 coding sequence is TGTGCCAGCAGTTACTTAGGTGCCTACGAGCAGTACTTC. The encoded protein is CASSYLGAYEQYF. The chain joins TRBV6-6 to TRBJ2-7; D is unresolved. The CDR3 is 13 residues long. The V gene's germline CDR1 is MNHNY and CDR2 SVGAGI (reference sequence). V shed 1 base and J shed 2 bases, with 6 bases lying between them.

The CDR3 protein is CASSQRLGGQGASGELFF. CDR3 nucleotides: TGTGCCAGCAGCCAAAGGTTGGGGGGACAGGGGGCGTCCGGGGAGCTGTTTTTT. The chain carries TRBV7-2 and TRBJ2-2; 12 bases are a match to TRBD1. Germline V gene lookup returns CDR1 SGHTA and CDR2 FQGNSA. This CDR3 is built from 18 residues. J was trimmed by 6 bases and V by 5 bases; bases with no gene match: 13.

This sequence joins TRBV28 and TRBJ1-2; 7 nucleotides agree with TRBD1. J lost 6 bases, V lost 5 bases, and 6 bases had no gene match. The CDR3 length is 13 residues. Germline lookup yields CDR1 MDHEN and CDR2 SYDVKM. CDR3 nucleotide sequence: TGTGCCAGCAGTCCGGGACAGCGGAATGGCTACACCTTC. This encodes CASSPGQRNGYTF.

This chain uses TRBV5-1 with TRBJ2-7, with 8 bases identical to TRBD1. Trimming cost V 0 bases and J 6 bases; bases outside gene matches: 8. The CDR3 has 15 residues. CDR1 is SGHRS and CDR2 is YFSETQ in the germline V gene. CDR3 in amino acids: CASSLVGQGAFEQYF. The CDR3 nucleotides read TGCGCCAGCAGCTTGGTTGGGCAGGGGGCTTTCGAGCAGTACTTC. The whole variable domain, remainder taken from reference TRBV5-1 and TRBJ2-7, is KAGVTQTPRYLIKTRGQQVTLSCSPISGHRSVSWYQQTPGQGLQFLFEYFSETQRNKGNFPGRFSGRQFSNSRSEMNVSTLELGDSALYLCASSLVGQGAFEQYFGPGTRLTVT.

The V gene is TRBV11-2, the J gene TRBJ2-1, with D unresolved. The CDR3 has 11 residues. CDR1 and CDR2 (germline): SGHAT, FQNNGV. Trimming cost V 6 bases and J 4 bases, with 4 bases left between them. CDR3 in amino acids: CASRGYNEQFF. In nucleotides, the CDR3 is TGTGCCAGCAGAGGGTACAATGAGCAGTTCTTC.

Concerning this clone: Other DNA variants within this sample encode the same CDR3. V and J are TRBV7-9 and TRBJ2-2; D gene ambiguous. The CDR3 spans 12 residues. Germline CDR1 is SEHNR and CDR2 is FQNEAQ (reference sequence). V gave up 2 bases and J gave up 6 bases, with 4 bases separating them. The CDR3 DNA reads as TGTGCCAGCAGCTTATCTGCCGGGGAGCTGTTTTTT. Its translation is CASSLSAGELFF.